This entry lists 9 T cell receptor beta chains sequenced from one sample in a study of T cells in tuberculosis. Time point specified: new active TB diagnosis, blood taken before or within 7 days of starting treatment. Generated by immunoSEQ multiplex PCR, the TCRdb table keeps only in-frame clones and is missing some. The repertoire consists of some 30,000 clones, with about 92% occurring once and the leading ten covering around 6.5%. Sequenced here: PBMCs, sampled at tuberculosis diagnosis. The source is an adult with tuberculosis.

The DNA for the CDR3 is TGCGCCAGCAGCGAAAGACAGGCTTTGGCCGGGGAGCTGTTTTTT. This sequence encodes CASSERQALAGELFF. This chain uses TRBV4-3 with TRBJ2-2, with D perhaps matching TRBD1 (6 bases). CDR3 length: 15 residues. The V gene lost 5 bases and the J gene lost 6 bases, with 16 bases spanning the gap. The germline V gene has CDR1 LGHNA and CDR2 YSLEER.

The chain combines TRBV6-5 with TRBJ2-3; D may be TRBD1 (6 bases). This CDR3 comprises 14 residues. Deletions cut 6 bases from V and 9 bases from J, with 19 bases between. From germline, CDR1 is MNHEY and CDR2 SVGAGI. The chain's CDR3 is CASRTAGQRLTQYF. CDR3 coding DNA: TGTGCCAGCAGAACCGCAGGACAGAGGCTGACGCAGTATTTT.

The CDR3 nucleotides are TGTGCCAGCAGCAAAAGGGGACAGCCGGTACTCGAAGCTTTCTTT. It yields the protein CASSKRGQPVLEAFF. The rearrangement uses TRBV5-8 and TRBJ1-1; 7 bases map to TRBD1. J gave up 8 bases and V 4 bases, and 14 bases lay outside the gene matches. Germline assignment: CDR1 SGHTS and CDR2 YDEGEE. The length of the CDR3 is 15 residues.

The V and J genes are TRBV6-5 and TRBJ2-7, with D perhaps matching TRBD2 (6 bases). The germline V gene encodes CDR1 MNHEY and CDR2 SVGAGI. There are 12 residues in the CDR3. Trimming took 4 bases from V and 7 from J, leaving 11 bases between them. The CDR3 sequence is CASSSRAGEQYF. The DNA of the CDR3 is TGTGCCAGCAGTTCCCGGGCGGGGGAGCAGTACTTC.

This clone was observed a handful of times. V is TRBV6-4 and J is TRBJ1-2; 7 bases fit TRBD1. The V gene's germline CDR1 is MRHNA and CDR2 SNTAGT. The CDR3 runs to 13 residues. V lost 2 bases and J lost 10; bases outside the gene matches: 7. In nucleotides, the CDR3 is TGTGCCAGCAGTGACACGACAGGGTGGGACTACACCTTC. This gives the protein CASSDTTGWDYTF.

The rearrangement links TRBV19 to TRBJ1-1; 11 nucleotides agree with TRBD1. The V segment lost 10 bases and the J segment 5 bases; nucleotides outside the gene matches: 3. The CDR3 is 12 residues long. The germline gives CDR1 LNHDA, CDR2 SQIVND (reference sequence). CDR3 loop: CATRDRGTEAFF. The CDR3 nucleotides read TGTGCCACCCGGGACAGGGGGACTGAAGCTTTCTTT.

The chain couples TRBV2 to TRBJ2-5, with 12 bases lining up with TRBD2. Unmatched junction bases numbered 6, after V lost 2 bases and J lost 5 bases. The germline V gene has CDR1 SNHLY and CDR2 FYNNEI. There are 16 residues in the CDR3. Here the CDR3 DNA reads TGTGCCAGCAGTGAAAGGCTAGCGGGAGGGCCGGAGACCCAGTACTTC. Protein product: CASSERLAGGPETQYF.

In DNA, the CDR3 is TGTGCCTGGCTACCCCGGGACCAAGAGACCCAGTACTTC. This sequence encodes CAWLPRDQETQYF. The chain combines TRBV30 with TRBJ2-5; D remains unclear. V was clipped by 5 bases and J by 0 bases, with 10 bases between them. The CDR3 covers 13 residues. Germline V gene data show CDR1 as GTSNPN and CDR2 as SVGIG (reference sequence).

The chain links TRBV11-2 to TRBJ1-4; TRBD1 might be the D (5 bases). The CDR3 is 14 residues long. Trimming left V 1 base short and J 6 bases short, with 9 bases between. Germline CDR1 SGHAT, CDR2 FQNNGV. CDR3 loop: CASSLGQGYEKLFF. DNA of the CDR3: TGTGCCAGCAGCTTAGGGCAGGGATATGAAAAACTGTTTTTT.